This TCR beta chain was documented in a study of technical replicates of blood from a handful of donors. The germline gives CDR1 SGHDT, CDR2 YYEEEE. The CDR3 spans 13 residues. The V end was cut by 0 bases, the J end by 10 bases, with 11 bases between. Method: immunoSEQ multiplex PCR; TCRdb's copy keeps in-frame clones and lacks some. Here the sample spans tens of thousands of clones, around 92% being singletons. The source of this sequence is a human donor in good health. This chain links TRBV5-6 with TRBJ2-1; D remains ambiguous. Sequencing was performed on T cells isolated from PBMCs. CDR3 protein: CASSLVLSWEQFF. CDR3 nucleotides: TGTGCCAGCAGCTTGGTCCTATCATGGGAGCAGTTCTTC.